Listed below are T cell receptor beta chains from one sample, sequenced in a study of blood T cell repertoires in COVID-19. TCRdb's table, derived via immunoSEQ multiplex PCR, lists solely in-frame clones and lacks some. The data show fewer than 200,000 clones, with nearly 80% seen just once and roughly 28% held by the top ten. What was sequenced was peripheral blood. Receptor source: a woman between 65 and 79 years old with acute or convalescent COVID-19. Each CDR3 is given with its conserved first and last residue.

CDR3aa: CASNAGLPGELFF
v_gene: TRBV2
j_gene: TRBJ2-2

CDR3aa: CASSQRRGGYTDTQYF
v_gene: TRBV3-1/TRBV3-2
j_gene: TRBJ2-3

CDR3aa: CASSLQGFWDEQYF
v_gene: TRBV7-8
j_gene: TRBJ2-7

CDR3aa: CATSDPGLAGGNEQFF
v_gene: TRBV24-1
j_gene: TRBJ2-1

CDR3aa: CASSLRSGGEKLFF
v_gene: TRBV3-1/TRBV3-2
j_gene: TRBJ1-4

CDR3aa: CASSIPGTGGRETQYF
v_gene: TRBV19
j_gene: TRBJ2-5

CDR3aa: CASSLVGQNYEQYF
v_gene: TRBV5-1
j_gene: TRBJ2-7

CDR3aa: CASSPTSSGELFF
v_gene: TRBV5-4
j_gene: TRBJ2-2

CDR3aa: CASSLDSNYGYTF
v_gene: TRBV5-4
j_gene: TRBJ1-2

CDR3aa: CASSQSDRASEAFF
v_gene: TRBV3-1/TRBV3-2
j_gene: TRBJ1-1

CDR3aa: CASSFGQEFSGYTF
v_gene: TRBV5-4
j_gene: TRBJ1-2

CDR3aa: CASSDMGVTGNTIYF
v_gene: TRBV6-1
j_gene: TRBJ1-3

CDR3aa: CASSEGSIAEPLRNIQYF
v_gene: TRBV2
j_gene: TRBJ2-4

CDR3aa: CASSSDSSYNEQFF
v_gene: TRBV5-4
j_gene: TRBJ2-1

CDR3aa: CASSETGQGFGYTF
v_gene: TRBV6-1
j_gene: TRBJ1-2

CDR3aa: CASSPRGSNYNEQFF
v_gene: TRBV18
j_gene: TRBJ2-1

CDR3aa: CASSWSGRATDTQYF
v_gene: TRBV5-1
j_gene: TRBJ2-3

CDR3aa: CASSLSGVEQYF
v_gene: TRBV28
j_gene: TRBJ2-7

CDR3aa: CASSLGVAGDTDTQYF
v_gene: TRBV7-2
j_gene: TRBJ2-3

CDR3aa: CASNNRGLFEQYF
v_gene: TRBV5-6
j_gene: TRBJ2-7

CDR3aa: CSATRVEQYF
v_gene: TRBV20-1
j_gene: TRBJ2-7

CDR3aa: CASREPGNSPLHF
v_gene: TRBV27
j_gene: TRBJ1-6

CDR3aa: CASSLTGGLNTQYF
v_gene: TRBV7-2
j_gene: TRBJ2-3

CDR3aa: CASSQSWAGVNEQFF
v_gene: TRBV4-2
j_gene: TRBJ2-1

CDR3aa: CASSRGQGRADTQYF
v_gene: TRBV7-2
j_gene: TRBJ2-3

CDR3aa: CASSRDRVHATNEKLFF
v_gene: TRBV2
j_gene: TRBJ1-4

CDR3aa: CASSPRQGAGSYNEQFF
v_gene: TRBV7-3
j_gene: TRBJ2-1

CDR3aa: CASSQEGTSGYNEQFF
v_gene: TRBV14
j_gene: TRBJ2-1

CDR3aa: CASMGPYNEQFF
v_gene: TRBV6-6
j_gene: TRBJ2-1

CDR3aa: CASTPRRDEKLFF
v_gene: TRBV19
j_gene: TRBJ1-4

CDR3aa: CASSLVGSSGGGNQPQHF
v_gene: TRBV7-2
j_gene: TRBJ1-5

CDR3aa: CSADFINEQFF
v_gene: TRBV29-1
j_gene: TRBJ2-1

CDR3aa: CASSLGSGRDVETQYF
v_gene: TRBV13
j_gene: TRBJ2-5

CDR3aa: CASTSGQGARYGYTF
v_gene: TRBV10-2
j_gene: TRBJ1-2

CDR3aa: CASRWGDGNYNEQFF
v_gene: TRBV5-1
j_gene: TRBJ2-1

CDR3aa: CASLTGESPNEQYF
v_gene: TRBV5-8
j_gene: TRBJ2-7

CDR3aa: CASSPPGVSYEQYF
v_gene: TRBV6-1
j_gene: TRBJ2-7

CDR3aa: CASSPTGGVNTGELFF
v_gene: TRBV9
j_gene: TRBJ2-2

CDR3aa: CASSIVGGRRETQYF
v_gene: TRBV19
j_gene: TRBJ2-5

CDR3aa: CASSQVASGTYEQYF
v_gene: TRBV4-2
j_gene: TRBJ2-7